This T cell receptor (beta chain) emerged from a study of response to subunit inactivated influenza vaccine. Study-level findings and limits: After each seasonal influenza vaccination, few new T cells are recruited, the authors suggested.

This clonotype was seen a handful of times. As yet, its antigen is unknown. TCRdb redid the calling of the RT-PCR reads with MiXCR, one entry per CDR3 protein. The sample lists around 470,000 distinct CDR3 sequences, 6.5% to 8% occurring once. Trimming cost V 3 bases and J 3 bases, with 15 bases left between them. The germline gives CDR1 ENHRY, CDR2 SYGVKD. The CDR3 spans 15 residues. This sequence was found in a man between 50 and 75 years old who received an inactivated influenza vaccine. Material: PBMCs from blood, obtained 23 months after vaccination. J is TRBJ2-7 and V is TRBV10-3; D tentatively reads TRBD1 or TRBD2 (5 bases each). The CDR3 DNA is TGTGCCATCAGTGAAACCGGGACGGCCGACTACGAGCAGTACTTC. It translates to CAISETGTADYEQYF.